Below are 32 T cell receptor beta chains sequenced from a single sample in a study of blood T cell repertoires in COVID-19. The table came from immunoSEQ multiplex PCR; TCRdb's copy has only in-frame clones and leaves some out. The sample has tens of thousands of clones; about 76% are singletons. Sequencing input: peripheral blood. The receptor set was obtained from a man in his sixties or seventies with active or convalescent COVID-19.

The chain uses TRBV24-1 and TRBJ1-2, with 7 bases matching TRBD1. The CDR3 length is 15 residues. The V segment lost 3 bases and the J segment 4 bases; nucleotides outside the gene matches: 7. CDR1 and CDR2 (germline): KGHDR, SFDVKD. CDR3 sequence: CATSDPAGQTYGYTF. CDR3 coding DNA: TGTGCCACCAGTGATCCGGCGGGACAGACCTATGGCTACACCTTC.

The genes are TRBV5-1 and TRBJ2-5, with TRBD2 identical over 8 bases. J lost 2 bases, V lost 1 base, and 22 bases had no gene match. Germline CDR1 SGHRS, CDR2 YFSETQ. The CDR3 totals 21 residues. The CDR3 loop reads CASSLFSVRWPAGALQETQYF. CDR3 coding DNA: TGCGCCAGCAGCTTGTTTAGCGTCCGGTGGCCAGCGGGGGCGCTTCAAGAGACCCAGTACTTC.

The genes are TRBV5-1 and TRBJ2-3, with TRBD1 matching 10 bases. The germline CDR1 and CDR2 sequences are SGHRS and YFSETQ. Trimming at V came to 3 bases and at J to 0 bases, leaving 4 bases not matched to a gene. The CDR3 is 16 amino acids. CDR3 DNA: TGCGCCAGCAGCTCAGCGGGACAGGGGAGCACAGATACGCAGTATTTT. Translating it yields CASSSAGQGSTDTQYF.

The rearrangement joins TRBV11-1 to TRBJ2-1; 7 nucleotides line up with TRBD1. CDR1 is SGHAT and CDR2 is FQDESV in the germline V gene (reference sequence). There are 16 residues in the CDR3. Unmatched junction bases numbered 10, after V lost 7 bases and J lost 1 base. The CDR3 protein is CASNSRGQGSYNEQFF. CDR3 coding DNA: TGTGCCAGCAACTCTAGGGGGCAGGGGTCCTACAATGAGCAGTTCTTC. The full variable domain, its missing parts supplied by reference TRBV11-1 and TRBJ2-1, is EAEVAQSPRYKITEKSQAVAFWCDPISGHATLYWYRQILGQGPELLVQFQDESVVDDSQLPKDRFSAERLKGVDSTLKIQPAELGDSAMYLCASNSRGQGSYNEQFFGPGTRLTVL.

By frequency in the sample, this clone is medium-sized (0.01 to 0.1%). The genes are TRBV7-2 and TRBJ2-1, with 7 bases lining up with TRBD2. The V and J ends lost 5 bases and 7 bases, in that order; junction bases with no gene match: 14. Germline CDR1 and CDR2: SGHTA and FQGNSA. CDR3 length: 16 residues. The CDR3 DNA reads TGTGCCAGCAGCCCTAGGTCGGGGGGTAAGGGAAATGAGCAGTTCTTC. It encodes CASSPRSGGKGNEQFF.

The chain carries TRBV5-6 and TRBJ1-1, with D possibly matching TRBD1 (6 bases). This CDR3 has 16 amino acids. Trimming removed 4 bases from V and 1 base from J, with 17 bases in between. Germline values: CDR1 SGHDT, CDR2 YYEEEE. DNA of the CDR3: TGTGCCAGCAGCCCTGATCTAGACAGGCAGAACACTGAAGCTTTCTTT. It yields the protein CASSPDLDRQNTEAFF.

The rearrangement joins TRBV3-1 (or the pseudogene TRBV3-2) to TRBJ2-3, with TRBD2 matching over 8 bases. With V trimmed by 4 bases and J by 12 bases, 6 bases remained unmatched. The CDR3 runs 12 residues. From germline, CDR1 is LGHDT and CDR2 YNNKEL (reference sequence). This chain's CDR3 is CASSPRIAGQYF. CDR3 DNA sequence: TGTGCCAGCAGCCCCCGGATAGCGGGACAGTATTTT.

This clone was found a few times. The CDR3 region has the DNA TGTGCTAGTGGACCGAGGGTGGAGACCCAGTACTTC. Protein product: CASGPRVETQYF. This sequence joins TRBV12-5 and TRBJ2-5; weak D call: TRBD2 (5 bases). V dropped 6 bases and J dropped 5 bases, with 10 bases sitting between them. The CDR3 runs to 12 residues. Germline CDR1 reads LGHNT; CDR2 reads FRNRAP. Based on the CDR3 plus reference TRBV12-5 and TRBJ2-5, the full variable domain is DARVTQTPRHKVTEMGQEVTMRCQPILGHNTVFWYRQTMMQGLELLAYFRNRAPLDDSGMPKDRFSAEMPDATLATLKIQPSEPRDSAVYFCASGPRVETQYFGPGTRLLVL.

The gene calls are TRBV19 and TRBJ2-7; a weak D match, TRBD1 (6 bases). Looked up from germline, CDR1 is LNHDA and CDR2 is SQIVND (reference sequence). V was clipped by 5 bases and J by 2 bases, with 13 bases between them. The CDR3 extends over 14 amino acids. The CDR3 region has the DNA TGTGCCAGTAGTTCGCGACAGGTCCCCTACGAGCAGTACTTC. This sequence encodes CASSSRQVPYEQYF.

Here the CDR3 reads CASSSPDRMNTEAFF. CDR3 nucleotides: TGTGCCAGCAGCTCCCCAGACAGGATGAACACTGAAGCTTTCTTT. The chain is built from TRBV11-2 and TRBJ1-1, with a possible D match to TRBD1 (6 bases). V was pared by 4 bases and J by 0 bases, with 12 bases between. This CDR3 spans 15 amino acids. The germline V gene encodes CDR1 SGHAT and CDR2 FQNNGV.

The genes are TRBV5-1 and TRBJ1-6; D is possibly TRBD1 (6 bases). The CDR3 covers 16 residues. Trimming cost V 4 bases and J 5 bases, with 16 bases left between them. Germline loops: CDR1 SGHRS, CDR2 YFSETQ. The CDR3 is CASSRVPGTNNSPLHF. The CDR3 region has the DNA TGCGCCAGCAGCCGAGTCCCCGGGACAAATAATTCACCCCTCCACTTT.

A few counts support this clone. The chain is built from TRBV27 and TRBJ1-1, with D hard to call. Germline-derived CDR1 and CDR2 are MNHEY and SMNVEV (reference sequence). V was clipped by 4 bases and J by 0 bases, with 6 bases between them. CDR3 length: 13 amino acids. The CDR3 sequence is CASSYYMNTEAFF. In DNA form, the CDR3 reads TGTGCCAGCAGTTATTACATGAACACTGAAGCTTTCTTT.

The rearrangement links TRBV19 to TRBJ2-7; 8 bases agree with TRBD2. The CDR3 totals 15 residues. Per the germline V gene, CDR1 is LNHDA and CDR2 is SQIVND (reference sequence). J lost 7 bases, V lost 2 bases, and 10 bases had no gene match. The CDR3 sequence is CASSITLAGSLEQYF. The CDR3 DNA is TGTGCCAGTAGTATAACCCTAGCGGGTTCCCTGGAGCAGTACTTC.

The chain employs TRBV24-1 and TRBJ2-7; TRBD1 agrees at 7 bases. After removal of 7 bases from V and 6 bases from J, the junction contained 8 bases not matched to a gene. CDR1 and CDR2 (germline): KGHDR, SFDVKD. The CDR3 consists of 13 residues. The CDR3 loop is CATRRDRASEQYF. DNA of the CDR3: TGTGCCACCAGACGTGACAGGGCAAGCGAGCAGTACTTC.

V is TRBV19 and J is TRBJ1-1; unclear D gene. Trimming pared 5 bases from V and 0 bases from J, leaving 13 bases between. Germline V gene sequence: CDR1 LNHDA, CDR2 SQIVND (reference sequence). CDR3 length equals 15 residues. The CDR3 sequence is CASSYQTRMNTEAFF. The DNA for the CDR3 is TGTGCCAGTAGTTATCAGACAAGAATGAACACTGAAGCTTTCTTT. Based on the CDR3 plus reference TRBV19 and TRBJ1-1, the full variable domain is DGGITQSPKYLFRKEGQNVTLSCEQNLNHDAMYWYRQDPGQGLRLIYYSQIVNDFQKGDIAEGYSVSREKKESFPLTVTSAQKNPTAFYLCASSYQTRMNTEAFFGQGTRLTVV.

This chain joins TRBV19 and TRBJ2-1, with 8 positions matching TRBD2. CDR1 and CDR2 (germline): LNHDA, SQIVND (reference sequence). The ends lost 6 bases at V and 6 bases at J; junction bases unmatched: 10. The CDR3 has 15 residues. The CDR3 here is CASSFFAGGSNEQFF. The CDR3 DNA is TGTGCCAGTAGCTTCTTTGCGGGAGGCAGCAATGAGCAGTTCTTC. Supplemented by reference TRBV19 and TRBJ2-1, the full variable domain reads DGGITQSPKYLFRKEGQNVTLSCEQNLNHDAMYWYRQDPGQGLRLIYYSQIVNDFQKGDIAEGYSVSREKKESFPLTVTSAQKNPTAFYLCASSFFAGGSNEQFFGPGTRLTVL.

The genes are TRBV6-5 and TRBJ2-2; the match to TRBD1 covers 7 bases. V shed 2 bases and J 0 bases; nucleotides not matched to a gene: 3. The CDR3 runs to 16 residues. The germline V gene has CDR1 MNHEY and CDR2 SVGAGI. CDR3 nucleotides: TGTGCCAGCAGTTACGAGGGGGCCTCGAACACCGGGGAGCTGTTTTTT. As protein: CASSYEGASNTGELFF.

This chain joins TRBV19 and TRBJ1-1, with D perhaps matching TRBD1 (6 bases). Germline V gives CDR1 LNHDA, CDR2 SQIVND (reference sequence). Trimming left V 5 bases short and J 7 bases short, with 20 bases between. This CDR3 is 15 amino acids long. In DNA form, the CDR3 reads TGTGCCAGTAGTTCCTGGACAGCCTTGAGTTTTGAAGCTTTCTTT. Translation: CASSSWTALSFEAFF. Combining the CDR3 with reference TRBV19 and TRBJ1-1 gives the whole variable domain DGGITQSPKYLFRKEGQNVTLSCEQNLNHDAMYWYRQDPGQGLRLIYYSQIVNDFQKGDIAEGYSVSREKKESFPLTVTSAQKNPTAFYLCASSSWTALSFEAFFGQGTRLTVV.

V and J are TRBV2 and TRBJ1-6; TRBD1 is a possible D gene (6 bases). With 4 bases removed from V and 7 bases from J, the gap between germline ends came to 14 bases. This CDR3 is 15 amino acids long. From germline, CDR1 is SNHLY and CDR2 FYNNEI. The CDR3 region has the DNA TGTGCCAGCAGTGGGTGGCAGGGGTTGAATTCACCCCTCCACTTT. Its translation: CASSGWQGLNSPLHF.

The chain recombines TRBV29-1 with TRBJ2-2; 8 bases map to TRBD1. The V gene end was trimmed by 5 bases and the J gene end by 5 bases; junction bases not matched to a gene: 13. Germline CDR1 is SQVTM and CDR2 is ANQGSEA. CDR3 length equals 16 residues. CDR3 residues: CSVMDRDAPRTGELFF. CDR3 DNA: TGCAGCGTTATGGACAGGGATGCCCCTCGTACCGGGGAGCTGTTTTTT.

This clone was seen a handful of times. The chain is built from TRBV6-5 and TRBJ2-5; D is perhaps TRBD1 (5 bases). CDR3 length: 14 amino acids. Trimming removed 6 bases at V and 2 bases at J, with 13 bases between. The germline V gene has CDR1 MNHEY and CDR2 SVGAGI. CDR3: CASRARRQQETQYF. The CDR3 DNA sequence: TGTGCCAGCAGAGCCCGACGACAGCAAGAGACCCAGTACTTC.

The chain links TRBV19 to TRBJ2-1; TRBD1 agrees at 10 bases. Losses at the gene ends were 5 bases for V and 2 bases for J; bases not matched to a gene: 6. Per the germline V gene, CDR1 is LNHDA and CDR2 is SQIVND (reference sequence). This CDR3 region has 16 residues. Written as DNA, the CDR3 is TGTGCCAGTAGTGATCGGACAGGGGGGGCCTACAATGAGCAGTTCTTC. Protein sequence: CASSDRTGGAYNEQFF.

The chain carries TRBV7-2 and TRBJ1-4, with 7 nucleotides matching TRBD1. CDR1 and CDR2 (germline): SGHTA, FQGNSA. The CDR3 has 14 amino acids. V gave up 5 bases and J gave up 7 bases; unmatched junction bases: 7. The CDR3 nucleotides are TGTGCCAGCAGCCCAACAGGGGCGGGTGAAAAACTGTTTTTT. Protein: CASSPTGAGEKLFF.

The chain couples TRBV28 to TRBJ1-2; D is possibly TRBD1 (5 bases). Looked up from germline, CDR1 is MDHEN and CDR2 is SYDVKM. Trimming removed 3 bases at V and 7 bases at J, with 12 bases between. This CDR3 contains 13 residues. CDR3 coding DNA: TGTGCCAGCAGTTTTGTGGGGAGGGGTGGCTACACCTTC. Amino acid sequence: CASSFVGRGGYTF.

This sequence joins TRBV24-1 and TRBJ1-2, with D perhaps matching TRBD1 (6 bases). The CDR3 loop spans 13 amino acids. From germline, CDR1 is KGHDR and CDR2 SFDVKD. Trimming shortened V by 3 bases and J by 4 bases, and 8 bases separated the two germline ends. DNA for the CDR3: TGTGCCACCAGTGATCAGGGGTTCTATGGCTACACCTTC. Amino acid sequence: CATSDQGFYGYTF.

The rearrangement joins TRBV6-6 to TRBJ1-3; tentative D call: TRBD1 (6 bases). The V gene lost 6 bases and the J gene lost 0 bases, with 12 bases spanning the gap. Germline values: CDR1 MNHNY, CDR2 SVGAGI (reference sequence). The CDR3 is 15 residues long. The CDR3 sequence is CASSGTGYSGNTIYF. The CDR3 bases are TGTGCCAGCAGCGGAACAGGGTACTCTGGAAACACCATATATTTT.

The sample holds a few counts of this clone. The chain employs TRBV3-1 (or the pseudogene TRBV3-2) and TRBJ2-3; no firm D call. Trimming took 0 bases from V and 0 from J, leaving 10 bases between them. Germline V CDR1 and CDR2: LGHDT, YNNKEL (reference sequence). The length of the CDR3 is 16 residues. The chain's CDR3 is CASSQDGRFSTDTQYF. CDR3 DNA sequence: TGTGCCAGCAGCCAAGATGGCAGGTTTAGCACAGATACGCAGTATTTT.

This chain uses TRBV5-4 with TRBJ2-3, with D maybe TRBD2 (6 bases). V was trimmed by 0 bases and J by 0 bases, leaving 11 bases between them. CDR1 is SGHNT and CDR2 is YYREEE in the germline V gene (reference sequence). The CDR3 extends over 16 amino acids. The CDR3 DNA reads TGTGCCAGCAGCTTGGAGCCAGGGACTAGCACAGATACGCAGTATTTT. Translation: CASSLEPGTSTDTQYF. The variable domain in full, completed from reference TRBV5-4 and TRBJ2-3, reads ETGVTQSPTHLIKTRGQQVTLRCSSQSGHNTVSWYQQALGQGPQFIFQYYREEENGRGNFPPRFSGLQFPNYSSELNVNALELDDSALYLCASSLEPGTSTDTQYFGPGTRLTVL.

This clone occurred many times. This chain uses TRBV27 with TRBJ1-1; tentatively, D is TRBD1 (6 bases). Trimming cost V 5 bases and J 1 base, with 14 bases left between them. This CDR3 has 15 amino acids. CDR1 and CDR2 from the germline V gene are MNHEY and SMNVEV (reference sequence). CDR3 in amino acids: CASSPWDTTNTEAFF. The DNA for the CDR3 is TGTGCCAGCAGTCCCTGGGACACCACGAACACTGAAGCTTTCTTT.

This clone occurred once. The V call is TRBV9, the J call TRBJ1-1; possible D gene TRBD1, 6 bases. The CDR3 runs 14 residues. Germline assignment: CDR1 SGDLS and CDR2 YYNGEE. With 0 bases removed from V and 4 bases from J, the gap between germline ends came to 10 bases. In nucleotides, the CDR3 is TGTGCCAGCAGCGTAGTAAAAGGGGGCACTGAAGCTTTCTTT. Translation gives CASSVVKGGTEAFF.

In DNA form, the CDR3 reads TGTGCTAGTGGTTTGGGCGACAGCACGAACACTGAAGCTTTCTTT. It specifies CASGLGDSTNTEAFF. This sequence joins TRBV12-5 and TRBJ1-1; D may be TRBD1 (5 bases). Trimming took off 1 base at V and 1 base at J, with 10 bases between the two ends. The CDR3 is 15 residues long. The V gene's germline CDR1 is LGHNT and CDR2 FRNRAP.

The J gene is TRBJ2-3, the V gene TRBV30, with D perhaps matching TRBD2 (6 bases). Germline CDR1 and CDR2: GTSNPN and SVGIG (reference sequence). This CDR3 has 16 amino acids. The V end was cut by 1 base, the J end by 2 bases, with 16 bases between. CDR3 DNA: TGTGCCTGGAGTGGGGAGAGGAGGGTCCCCACAGATACGCAGTATTTT. This sequence encodes CAWSGERRVPTDTQYF.